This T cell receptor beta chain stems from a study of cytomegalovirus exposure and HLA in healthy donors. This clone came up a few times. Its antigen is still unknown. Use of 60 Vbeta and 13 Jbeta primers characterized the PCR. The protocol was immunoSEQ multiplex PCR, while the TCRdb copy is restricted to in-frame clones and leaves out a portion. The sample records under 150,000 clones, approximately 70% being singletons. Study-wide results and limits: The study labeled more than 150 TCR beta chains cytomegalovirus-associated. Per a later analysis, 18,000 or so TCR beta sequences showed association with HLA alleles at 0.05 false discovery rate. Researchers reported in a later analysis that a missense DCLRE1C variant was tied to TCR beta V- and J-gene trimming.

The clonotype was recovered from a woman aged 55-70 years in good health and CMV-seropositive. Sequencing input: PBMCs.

CDR3 in amino acids: CASSGGQRETQYF. The DNA for the CDR3 is TGTGCCAGCAGCGGGGGCCAACGGGAGACCCAGTACTTC. V is TRBV11-2 and J is TRBJ2-5; a possible D gene is TRBD1 (6 bases). Trimming shortened V by 5 bases and J by 5 bases, and 12 bases separated the two germline ends. There are 13 residues in the CDR3. Germline CDR1 and CDR2: SGHAT and FQNNGV.